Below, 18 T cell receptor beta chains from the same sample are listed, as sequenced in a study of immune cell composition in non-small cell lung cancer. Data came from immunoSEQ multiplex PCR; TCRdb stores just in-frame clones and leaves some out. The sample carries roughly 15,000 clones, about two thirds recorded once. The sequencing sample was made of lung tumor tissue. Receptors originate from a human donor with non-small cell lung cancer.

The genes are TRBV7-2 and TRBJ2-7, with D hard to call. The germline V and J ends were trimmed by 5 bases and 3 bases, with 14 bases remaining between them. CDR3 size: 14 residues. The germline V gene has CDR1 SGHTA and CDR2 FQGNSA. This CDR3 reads CASSLRRVIYEQYF. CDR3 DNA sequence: TGTGCCAGCAGCCTCCGACGGGTGATCTACGAGCAGTACTTC. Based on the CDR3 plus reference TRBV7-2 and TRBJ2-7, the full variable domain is GAGVSQSPSNKVTEKGKDVELRCDPISGHTALYWYRQSLGQGLEFLIYFQGNSAPDKSGLPSDRFSAERTGGSVSTLTIQRTQQEDSAVYLCASSLRRVIYEQYFGPGTRLTVT.

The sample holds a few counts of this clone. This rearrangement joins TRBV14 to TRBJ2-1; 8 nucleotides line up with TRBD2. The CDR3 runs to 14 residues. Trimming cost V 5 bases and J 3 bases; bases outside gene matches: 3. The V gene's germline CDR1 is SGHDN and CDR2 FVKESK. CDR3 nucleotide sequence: TGTGCCAGCAGCGCGGGGGGTCACTACAATGAGCAGTTCTTC. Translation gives CASSAGGHYNEQFF.

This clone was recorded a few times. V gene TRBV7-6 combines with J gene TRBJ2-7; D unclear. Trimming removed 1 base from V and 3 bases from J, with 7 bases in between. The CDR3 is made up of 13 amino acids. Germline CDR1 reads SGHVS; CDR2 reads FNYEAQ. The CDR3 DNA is TGTGCCAGCAGCTTAGGGCCGAACTACGAGCAGTACTTC. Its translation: CASSLGPNYEQYF. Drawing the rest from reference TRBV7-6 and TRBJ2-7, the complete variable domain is GAGVSQSPRYKVTKRGQDVALRCDPISGHVSLYWYRQALGQGPEFLTYFNYEAQQDKSGLPNDRFSAERPEGSISTLTIQRTEQRDSAMYRCASSLGPNYEQYFGPGTRLTVT.

CDR3 sequence: CASSFASGGHNSYNEQFF. The CDR3 DNA reads TGTGCCAGCAGCTTCGCTAGCGGGGGTCACAACTCCTACAATGAGCAGTTCTTC. This chain uses TRBV11-2 with TRBJ2-1, with 10 bases fitting TRBD2. The germline CDR1 and CDR2 sequences are SGHAT and FQNNGV. J was trimmed by 0 bases and V by 3 bases; bases with no gene match: 8. CDR3 length: 18 amino acids.

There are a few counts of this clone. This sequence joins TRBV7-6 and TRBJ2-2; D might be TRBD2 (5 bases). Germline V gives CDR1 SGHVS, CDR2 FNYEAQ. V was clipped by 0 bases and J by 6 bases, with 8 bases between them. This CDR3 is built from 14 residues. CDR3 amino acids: CASSLATRAGELFF. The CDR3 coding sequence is TGTGCCAGCAGCTTAGCAACTAGGGCCGGGGAGCTGTTTTTT.

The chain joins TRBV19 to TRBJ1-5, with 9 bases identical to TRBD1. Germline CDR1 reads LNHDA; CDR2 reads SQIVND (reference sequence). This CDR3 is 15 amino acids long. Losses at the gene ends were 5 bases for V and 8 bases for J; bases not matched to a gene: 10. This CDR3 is CASSGPPGTGKPQHF. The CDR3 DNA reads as TGTGCCAGTAGTGGACCTCCCGGGACAGGGAAGCCCCAGCATTTT.

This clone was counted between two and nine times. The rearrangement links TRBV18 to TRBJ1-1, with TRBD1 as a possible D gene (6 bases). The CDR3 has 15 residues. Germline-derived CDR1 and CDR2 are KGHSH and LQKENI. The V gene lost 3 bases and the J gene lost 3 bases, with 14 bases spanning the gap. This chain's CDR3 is CASSPSTGSYTEAFF. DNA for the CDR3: TGTGCCAGCTCACCTTCGACAGGTAGTTACACTGAAGCTTTCTTT.

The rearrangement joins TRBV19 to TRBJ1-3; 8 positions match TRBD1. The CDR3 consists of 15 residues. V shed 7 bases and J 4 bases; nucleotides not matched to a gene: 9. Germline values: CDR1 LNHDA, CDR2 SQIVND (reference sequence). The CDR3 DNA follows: TGTGCCAGTAACGCCTGGACAGGGTCGGGAAACACCATATATTTT. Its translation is CASNAWTGSGNTIYF.

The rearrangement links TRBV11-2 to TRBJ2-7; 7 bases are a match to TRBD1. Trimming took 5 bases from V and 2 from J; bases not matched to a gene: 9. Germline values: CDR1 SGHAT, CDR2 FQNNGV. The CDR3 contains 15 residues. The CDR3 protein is CASSTNRDSPYEQYF. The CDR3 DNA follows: TGTGCCAGCAGCACGAACCGGGACAGCCCCTACGAGCAGTACTTC.

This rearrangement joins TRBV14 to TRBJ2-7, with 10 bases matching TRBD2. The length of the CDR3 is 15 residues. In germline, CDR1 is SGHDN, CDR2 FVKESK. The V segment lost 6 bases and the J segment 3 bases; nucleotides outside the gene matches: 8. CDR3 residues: CASSTSAGGNYEQYF. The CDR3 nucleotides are TGTGCCAGCAGTACTTCAGCGGGGGGGAACTACGAGCAGTACTTC.

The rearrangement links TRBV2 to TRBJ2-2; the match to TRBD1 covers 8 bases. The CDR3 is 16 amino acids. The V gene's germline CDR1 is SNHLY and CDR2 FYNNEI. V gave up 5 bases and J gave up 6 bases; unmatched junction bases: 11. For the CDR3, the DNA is TGTGCCAGCAGTTCCACAGGGGGTGAGGTGCCCGGGGAGCTGTTTTTT. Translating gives CASSSTGGEVPGELFF.

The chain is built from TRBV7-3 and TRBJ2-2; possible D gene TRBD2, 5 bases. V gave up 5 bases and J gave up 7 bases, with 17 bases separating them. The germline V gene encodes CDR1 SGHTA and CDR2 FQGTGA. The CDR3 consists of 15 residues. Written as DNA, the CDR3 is TGTGCCAGCAGCCCGTACGGCCCCGAGGGCGGGGAGCTGTTTTTT. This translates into CASSPYGPEGGELFF.

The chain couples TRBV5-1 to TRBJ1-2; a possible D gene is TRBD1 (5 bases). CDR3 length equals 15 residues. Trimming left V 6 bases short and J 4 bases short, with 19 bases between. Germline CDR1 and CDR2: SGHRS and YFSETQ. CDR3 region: CASTESTGKPYGYTF. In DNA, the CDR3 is TGCGCCAGCACCGAATCTACAGGCAAACCCTATGGCTACACCTTC.

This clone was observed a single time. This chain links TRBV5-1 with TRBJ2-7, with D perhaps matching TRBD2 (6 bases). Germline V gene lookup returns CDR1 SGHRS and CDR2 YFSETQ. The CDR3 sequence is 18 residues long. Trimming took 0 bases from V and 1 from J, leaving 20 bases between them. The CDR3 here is CASSLGLSGGGVSYEQYF. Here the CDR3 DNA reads TGCGCCAGCAGCTTGGGACTATCCGGGGGTGGGGTATCCTACGAGCAGTACTTC.

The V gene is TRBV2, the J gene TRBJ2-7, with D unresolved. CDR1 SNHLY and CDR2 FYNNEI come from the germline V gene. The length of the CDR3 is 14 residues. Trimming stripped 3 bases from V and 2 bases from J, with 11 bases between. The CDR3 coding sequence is TGTGCCAGCAGTGAGATTACGATAGCCTACGAGCAGTACTTC. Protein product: CASSEITIAYEQYF.

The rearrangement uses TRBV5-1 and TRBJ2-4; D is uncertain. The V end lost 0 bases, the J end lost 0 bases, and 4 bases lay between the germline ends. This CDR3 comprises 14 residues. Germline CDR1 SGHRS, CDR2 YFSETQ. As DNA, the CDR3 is TGCGCCAGCAGCTTGGCAGTAGCCAAAAACATTCAGTACTTC. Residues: CASSLAVAKNIQYF.

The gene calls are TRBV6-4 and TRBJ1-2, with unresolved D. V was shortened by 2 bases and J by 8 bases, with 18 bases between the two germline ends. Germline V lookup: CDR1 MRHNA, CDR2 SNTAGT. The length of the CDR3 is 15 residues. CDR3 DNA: TGTGCCAGCAGTGACACCCCGCAGGCCATCGACGGCTACACCTTC. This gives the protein CASSDTPQAIDGYTF.

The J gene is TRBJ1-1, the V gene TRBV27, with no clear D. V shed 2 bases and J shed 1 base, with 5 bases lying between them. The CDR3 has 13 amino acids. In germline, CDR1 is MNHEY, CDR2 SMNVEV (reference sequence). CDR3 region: CASSLRGNTEAFF. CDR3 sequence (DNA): TGTGCCAGCAGTTTACGGGGGAACACTGAAGCTTTCTTT.